These 25 T cell receptor beta chains share one sample of origin, sequenced in a study of shared clonotypes between healthy human individuals. Only in-frame clones appear in the TCRdb table, and some are missing; sequencing was by immunoSEQ multiplex PCR. Of 600,000 to 750,000 clones in the sample, 72% were seen once. The material sequenced was memory CD4+ T cells sorted from blood. Subset defined: CD45RA-negative fraction. These receptors were collected from a woman aged 25 to 39 in good health.

This chain links TRBV6-5 with TRBJ2-7; a possible D gene is TRBD1 (5 bases). The CDR3 has 14 amino acids. The ends were cut back, 2 bases at V and 2 bases at J, with 10 bases in the middle. Germline loops: CDR1 MNHEY, CDR2 SVGAGI. The CDR3 nucleotides read TGTGCCAGCAGTTACGGACACTCGACCTACGAGCAGTACTTC. Residues: CASSYGHSTYEQYF.

The chain uses TRBV27 and TRBJ1-1; D may be TRBD1 (6 bases). The germline gives CDR1 MNHEY, CDR2 SMNVEV (reference sequence). Trimming removed 7 bases from V and 5 bases from J, with 14 bases in between. CDR3 length: 13 amino acids. The CDR3 reads CASNPTGGTEAFF. The CDR3 region has the DNA TGTGCCAGCAACCCGACAGGCGGAACTGAAGCTTTCTTT.

The rearrangement uses TRBV5-1 and TRBJ2-7, with 7 bases aligning to TRBD2. This CDR3 contains 16 residues. Germline CDR1 is SGHRS and CDR2 is YFSETQ. J was trimmed by 0 bases and V by 5 bases; bases with no gene match: 11. The CDR3 DNA is TGCGCCAGCAGGTGGGCCTCTAGCGGAAGCTCCTACGAGCAGTACTTC. Translation: CASRWASSGSSYEQYF.

The V call is TRBV19, the J call TRBJ1-5; TRBD1 might be the D (5 bases). Trimming stripped 6 bases from V and 1 base from J, with 13 bases between. The germline V gene encodes CDR1 LNHDA and CDR2 SQIVND (reference sequence). The CDR3 sequence is 15 residues long. In DNA form, the CDR3 reads TGTGCCAGTAGGCCCGCGGGGGGGAGCAATCAGCCCCAGCATTTT. Translation gives CASRPAGGSNQPQHF.

Of note for this clone: This clone may be a read error of a much larger clone one base away. J is TRBJ2-3 and V is TRBV7-6; D is unclear. Trimming pared 2 bases from V and 2 bases from J, leaving 5 bases between. CDR3 length equals 13 residues. CDR1 SGHVS and CDR2 FNYEAQ come from the germline V gene. This chain's CDR3 is CASSLYTTDTQYF. In DNA, the CDR3 is TGTGCCAGCAGCTTATACACCACAGATACGCAGTATTTT.

V gene TRBV5-5 combines with J gene TRBJ2-2; maybe TRBD2 (6 bases). V shed 4 bases and J shed 5 bases, with 12 bases lying between them. Germline loops: CDR1 SGHKS, CDR2 YYEKEE (reference sequence). This CDR3 spans 14 amino acids. CDR3: CASSRDFPTGELFF. The DNA for the CDR3 is TGTGCCAGCAGCCGGGACTTCCCGACCGGGGAGCTGTTTTTT.

This rearrangement joins TRBV7-3 to TRBJ2-1; TRBD1 might be the D (6 bases). Germline loops: CDR1 SGHTA, CDR2 FQGTGA. The germline V and J ends were trimmed by 5 bases and 10 bases, with 9 bases remaining between them. This CDR3 spans 11 amino acids. The CDR3 DNA is TGTGCCAGCAGCACCGGGACAGAGCAGTTCTTC. Translation: CASSTGTEQFF.

The rearrangement links TRBV5-1 to TRBJ2-7; 7 nucleotides align to TRBD2. Germline-derived CDR1 and CDR2 are SGHRS and YFSETQ. Trimming at V came to 1 base and at J to 5 bases, leaving 9 bases not matched to a gene. The CDR3 has 15 amino acids. The CDR3 here is CASSLRETSIHEQYF. CDR3 bases: TGCGCCAGCAGCTTGCGTGAGACTAGCATCCACGAGCAGTACTTC.

This clone was recorded a few times. The genes are TRBV15 and TRBJ1-2; 7 bases map to TRBD1. The ends lost 2 bases at V and 2 bases at J; junction bases unmatched: 8. This CDR3 contains 16 residues. Germline CDR1 is LNHNV and CDR2 is YYDKDF (reference sequence). CDR3 nucleotides: TGTGCCACCAGCAGACCCTCGACAGGGCTGAACTATGGCTACACCTTC. This sequence encodes CATSRPSTGLNYGYTF.

The V gene is TRBV27, the J gene TRBJ2-1; 7 nucleotides match TRBD1. This CDR3 contains 14 residues. Per germline, CDR1 MNHEY and CDR2 SMNVEV (reference sequence). The V and J ends lost 5 bases and 4 bases, in that order; junction bases with no gene match: 5. CDR3 in amino acids: CASSTGQVYNEQFF. The DNA of the CDR3 is TGTGCCAGCAGTACAGGACAGGTTTACAATGAGCAGTTCTTC.

Comments on this clone: Different DNA sequences within this sample yield the same CDR3. This chain joins TRBV30 and TRBJ2-6; D may be TRBD1 (6 bases). Germline loops: CDR1 GTSNPN, CDR2 SVGIG (reference sequence). The CDR3 is 15 residues long. The ends were cut back, 3 bases at V and 0 bases at J, with 9 bases in the middle. The CDR3: CAWRRTASGANVLTF. The DNA for the CDR3 is TGTGCCTGGAGGAGGACAGCCTCTGGGGCCAACGTCCTGACTTTC.

The chain combines TRBV5-8 with TRBJ2-1; 7 bases fit TRBD2. The CDR3 has 15 residues. In germline, CDR1 is SGHTS, CDR2 YDEGEE. Trimming removed 5 bases from V and 0 bases from J; junction bases left unmatched: 5. The CDR3 is CASRLRTSSYNEQFF. The CDR3 nucleotides are TGTGCCAGCAGACTCCGGACTAGCTCCTACAATGAGCAGTTCTTC.

This clone was recorded many times. The rearrangement links TRBV7-2 to TRBJ2-7, with 13 bases matching TRBD2. Germline V gene sequence: CDR1 SGHTA, CDR2 FQGNSA. Trimming cost V 4 bases and J 3 bases; bases outside gene matches: 0. The CDR3 is 14 residues long. The CDR3 coding sequence is TGTGCCAGCAGCTGGACTAGCGGGAGCTACGAGCAGTACTTC. It yields the protein CASSWTSGSYEQYF.

The gene calls are TRBV2 and TRBJ2-7, with TRBD2 identical over 9 bases. From germline, CDR1 is SNHLY and CDR2 FYNNEI. This CDR3 is built from 13 residues. J was trimmed by 6 bases and V by 6 bases; bases with no gene match: 6. The CDR3 spells CASRASGNREQYF. DNA of the CDR3: TGTGCCAGCAGGGCTAGCGGGAACCGCGAGCAGTACTTC.

The chain links TRBV5-1 to TRBJ2-2, with D tentatively TRBD2 (5 bases). CDR1 is SGHRS and CDR2 is YFSETQ in the germline V gene. Trimming shortened V by 6 bases and J by 4 bases, and 13 bases separated the two germline ends. The CDR3 has 14 amino acids. This CDR3 reads CASTRGTGTGELFF. In nucleotides, the CDR3 is TGCGCCAGCACCCGGGGTACCGGCACCGGGGAGCTGTTTTTT.

This clone was seen a few times. V is TRBV30 and J is TRBJ2-6; D is ambiguous. CDR1 is GTSNPN and CDR2 is SVGIG in the germline V gene (reference sequence). There are 12 residues in the CDR3. V was clipped by 2 bases and J by 2 bases, with 1 base between them. The CDR3 is CAWSPGANVLTF. The CDR3 coding sequence is TGTGCCTGGAGTCCTGGGGCCAACGTCCTGACTTTC.

This rearrangement joins TRBV5-8 to TRBJ2-1; 8 positions match TRBD2. The CDR3 runs to 13 residues. CDR1 and CDR2 (germline): SGHTS, YDEGEE. The V segment lost 4 bases and the J segment 9 bases; nucleotides outside the gene matches: 6. The CDR3 sequence: CASSRLATGEQFF. Written as DNA, the CDR3 is TGTGCCAGCAGCCGACTAGCGACCGGTGAGCAGTTCTTC.

The chain joins TRBV15 to TRBJ2-7, with 7 bases identical to TRBD1. Germline CDR1 and CDR2: LNHNV and YYDKDF (reference sequence). V was clipped by 0 bases and J by 3 bases; unmatched bases: 8. The CDR3 runs to 16 residues. In nucleotides, the CDR3 is TGTGCCACCAGCAGAGACAGGAGAGGGGGCTACTACGAGCAGTACTTC. Translated, it gives CATSRDRRGGYYEQYF.

V and J are TRBV11-2 and TRBJ2-7; perhaps D is TRBD1 or TRBD2 (5 bases each). CDR3 length: 15 residues. Germline CDR1 reads SGHAT; CDR2 reads FQNNGV. V gave up 1 base and J gave up 2 bases, with 12 bases separating them. Here the CDR3 reads CASSLAGQQAYEQYF. The CDR3 nucleotides are TGTGCCAGCAGCTTAGCGGGGCAGCAGGCCTACGAGCAGTACTTC.

This sequence joins TRBV9 and TRBJ2-5; D gene uncertain. This CDR3 region has 13 residues. The V gene's germline CDR1 is SGDLS and CDR2 YYNGEE. V was cut by 2 bases and J by 4 bases, with 9 bases left in between. The CDR3 loop reads CASSVGWGETQYF. CDR3 DNA: TGTGCCAGCAGCGTGGGCTGGGGAGAGACCCAGTACTTC. Drawing the rest from reference TRBV9 and TRBJ2-5, the complete variable domain is DSGVTQTPKHLITATGQRVTLRCSPRSGDLSVYWYQQSLDQGLQFLIQYYNGEERAKGNILERFSAQQFPDLHSELNLSSLELGDSALYFCASSVGWGETQYFGPGTRLLVL.

This clone came up once. The chain is built from TRBV7-3 and TRBJ1-5, with no clear D. The CDR3 length is 17 residues. Trimming removed 10 bases at V and 9 bases at J, with 31 bases between. CDR1 is SGHTA and CDR2 is FQGTGA in the germline V gene. CDR3 in DNA: TGTGCCACCCAAGCCCGGGATCAGCCCCATGGGTATCGGCCCCAGCATTTT. As protein: CATQARDQPHGYRPQHF.

The chain joins TRBV6-6 to TRBJ1-2, with 8 bases fitting TRBD1. The J segment lost 2 bases and the V segment lost 5 bases, leaving 4 bases of the junction unmatched. This CDR3 region has 14 residues. Germline V gene sequence: CDR1 MNHNY, CDR2 SVGAGI (reference sequence). As DNA, the CDR3 is TGTGCCAGCAGTCAGCAGGGGGCGAACTATGGCTACACCTTC. Its translation is CASSQQGANYGYTF.

The chain joins TRBV6-6 to TRBJ1-5; 7 bases map to TRBD1. The CDR3 is 14 amino acids. V lost 2 bases and J lost 5; bases outside the gene matches: 3. CDR1 is MNHNY, CDR2 SVGAGI, per germline (reference sequence). CDR3: CASSYDRVDQPQHF. DNA for the CDR3: TGTGCCAGCAGTTACGACAGGGTCGATCAGCCCCAGCATTTT.

Turning to this clone: This may arise from a read error, as a much more abundant clone is one base away. This chain joins TRBV7-2 and TRBJ2-1; the match to TRBD2 covers 11 bases. Losses at the gene ends were 6 bases for V and 0 bases for J; bases not matched to a gene: 1. CDR1 is SGHTA and CDR2 is FQGNSA in the germline V gene. The CDR3 has 15 amino acids. DNA for the CDR3: TGTGCCAGCAGTACTAGCGGGAGCTCCTACAATGAGCAGTTCTTC. As protein: CASSTSGSSYNEQFF.

On this clone: The sample has other DNA sequences that encode this CDR3 too. This rearrangement joins TRBV18 to TRBJ1-5; D remains unclear. CDR1 and CDR2 from the germline V gene are KGHSH and LQKENI. The V end was cut by 6 bases, the J end by 0 bases, with 6 bases between. This CDR3 is built from 13 residues. The CDR3 DNA follows: TGTGCCAGCTCCCCAGATAGCAATCAGCCCCAGCATTTT. It encodes CASSPDSNQPQHF.